These T cell receptor beta chains were read from a single sample in a study of T cells after yellow fever vaccination. A single record per CDR3 protein comes from TCRdb applying MiXCR to the 5' RACE reads. The sample contains roughly 240,000 distinct CDR3 sequences, approximately 6.3% of which appear only once. This sample comprised CD4+ T cells sorted from PBMCs, obtained on the day of the yellow fever booster vaccination. Receptors were obtained from a man aged 25 to 40 who received the YFV17D yellow fever vaccine. CDR3s include the opening cysteine and the closing phenylalanine or tryptophan. A D gene is named only where the DNA matches it firmly. Clone size appears in some rows only: once, few, many, or a class for an expanded clone.

>many|TRBJ1-2|TRBV12-3/TRBV12-4|13|-
TGTGCCAGCAATCGCAGGGAGAACTATGGCTACACCTTC
CASNRRENYGYTF
>few|TRBJ2-5|TRBV5-1|15|-
TGCGCCAGCAGCTTGAACGGGAGAAAGGAAGAGACCCAGTACTTC
CASSLNGRKEETQYF
>-|TRBJ1-6|TRBV10-3|14|TRBD1
TGTGCCATCACTGTGGACAGGGTTAATTCACCCCTCCACTTT
CAITVDRVNSPLHF
>many|TRBJ2-7|TRBV20-1|12|TRBD2
TGCAGGGCGGGGGGGGGAGTGGCCGAGCAGTACTTC
CRAGGGVAEQYF
>many|TRBJ1-4|TRBV30|15|-
TGTGCCTGGAAGAGTCGGGGGACAACTAATGAAAAACTGTTTTTT
CAWKSRGTTNEKLFF
>-|TRBJ2-3|TRBV20-1|12|-
TGCAGTGCTAGAGATTTCCCAGATACGCAGTATTTT
CSARDFPDTQYF
>few|TRBJ1-6|TRBV12-3/TRBV12-4|13|-
TGTGCCAGCAGTCTCGACAGGAATTCACCCCTCCACTTT
CASSLDRNSPLHF
>many|TRBJ1-6|TRBV4-3|14|-
TGCGCCAGCAGCCAAGATACCCTCAATTCACCCCTCCACTTT
CASSQDTLNSPLHF
>few|TRBJ2-7|TRBV29-1|15|TRBD2
TGCAGCGTTGAAGACGCTAGCGGAGTCTCCTACGAGCAGTACTTC
CSVEDASGVSYEQYF
>-|TRBJ1-6|TRBV7-9|14|-
TGTGCCAGCACCGACCCAAGCGGTAGATCACCCCTCCACTTT
CASTDPSGRSPLHF
>-|TRBJ2-2|TRBV29-1|15|TRBD2
TGCAGCGTTCGGACTAGCGGTTTAATGACCGGGGAGCTGTTTTTT
CSVRTSGLMTGELFF
>many|TRBJ2-1|TRBV7-9|14|-
TGTGCCAGCAGCTTAGGCCAGTATGAAGATGAGCAGTTCTTC
CASSLGQYEDEQFF
>many|TRBJ2-5|TRBV20-1|14|-
TGCAGTGCTAAACTCCAAGCGGGCTCGGAGACCCAGTACTTC
CSAKLQAGSETQYF
>few|TRBJ2-1|TRBV10-3|19|TRBD2
TGTGCCATCAGTGAACAGACTTTGCTAGCGGGAGGGCCCGGCAATGAGCAGTTCTTC
CAISEQTLLAGGPGNEQFF
>few|TRBJ2-1|TRBV6-2/TRBV6-3|17|TRBD2
TGTGCCAGCAGCCGCCCTTACGGCGGGCGGGAGAACAATGAGCAGTTCTTC
CASSRPYGGRENNEQFF
>-|TRBJ2-1|TRBV5-4|14|TRBD1
TGTGCCAGCAGCTCCCGGGACAGGGGGCATGAGCAGTTCTTC
CASSSRDRGHEQFF
>many|TRBJ2-3|TRBV7-2|15|-
TGTGCCAGCAGCTTTTGGACAGGCGGGGCAGATACGCAGTATTTT
CASSFWTGGADTQYF
>few|TRBJ1-4|TRBV7-2|14|-
TGTGCCAGCAGCCCTCGGGGTACTAATGAAAAACTGTTTTTT
CASSPRGTNEKLFF
>few|TRBJ2-7|TRBV4-2|14|-
TGTGCCAGCAGCCAGGCAGGGATAAACTACGAGCAGTACTTC
CASSQAGINYEQYF
>-|TRBJ2-1|TRBV4-1|17|-
TGCGCCAGCAGCCAAGGCTGGGGGGGCCCCCCCTACAATGAGCAGTTCTTC
CASSQGWGGPPYNEQFF
>-|TRBJ1-6|TRBV5-1|17|-
TGCGCCAGCAGCCCAGTCGGGGCGGGAGGGGCTAATTCACCCCTCCACTTT
CASSPVGAGGANSPLHF
>many|TRBJ1-1|TRBV30|13|-
TGTGCCTGGGGAGTCCGAATGAACACTGAAGCTTTCTTT
CAWGVRMNTEAFF
>-|TRBJ2-3|TRBV7-2|16|TRBD2
TGTGCCAGCAGCTTAGTGAAGCGGGAGGGTATTGATACGCAGTATTTT
CASSLVKREGIDTQYF
>-|TRBJ2-7|TRBV18|14|TRBD2
TGTGCCAGCTCACCGGGACTAGTGGTTGGCGAGCAGTACTTC
CASSPGLVVGEQYF
>many|TRBJ2-1|TRBV5-6|15|-
TGTGCCAGCAGCCAAACGGGACACGCGAGCAATGAGCAGTTCTTC
CASSQTGHASNEQFF
>many|TRBJ2-3|TRBV29-1|13|TRBD1
TGCAGCGTTGAGACAGGGGTGGGAGATACGCAGTATTTT
CSVETGVGDTQYF
>-|TRBJ2-5|TRBV19|14|TRBD1
TGTGCCAGTAGTGTGACAGGGGGGCAAGAGACCCAGTACTTC
CASSVTGGQETQYF
>-|TRBJ2-2|TRBV18|16|TRBD2
TGTGCCAGCTCACCAAGTCTAGCGGTGAACACCGGGGAGCTGTTTTTT
CASSPSLAVNTGELFF
>many|TRBJ2-7|TRBV11-2|16|TRBD1
TGTGCCAGCAGCTTGCCGAGAGGGACAGGGTACTACGAGCAGTACTTC
CASSLPRGTGYYEQYF
>many|TRBJ1-1|TRBV2|13|TRBD1
TGTGCCAGTCGGACAGGGGGCAACACTGAAGCTTTCTTT
CASRTGGNTEAFF
>few|TRBJ1-4|TRBV10-3|17|-
TGTGCCATCAGTGAGGATCGGCCGTTAGCAACTAATGAAAAACTGTTTTTT
CAISEDRPLATNEKLFF